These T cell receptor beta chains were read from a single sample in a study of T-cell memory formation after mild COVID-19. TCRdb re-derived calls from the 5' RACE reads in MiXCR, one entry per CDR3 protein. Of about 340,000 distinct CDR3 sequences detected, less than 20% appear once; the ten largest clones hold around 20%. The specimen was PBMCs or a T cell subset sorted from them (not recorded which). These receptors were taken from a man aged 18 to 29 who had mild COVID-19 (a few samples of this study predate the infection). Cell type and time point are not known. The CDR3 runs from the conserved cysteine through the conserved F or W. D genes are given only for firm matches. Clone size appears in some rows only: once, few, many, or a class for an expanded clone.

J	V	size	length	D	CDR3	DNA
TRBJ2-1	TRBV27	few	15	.	CASSLSGQPWGEQFF	TGTGCCAGCAGTTTATCGGGGCAGCCGTGGGGTGAGCAGTTCTTC
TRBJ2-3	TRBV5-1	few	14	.	CASSFRDDGDTQYF	TGCGCCAGCAGCTTTCGCGACGACGGAGATACGCAGTATTTT
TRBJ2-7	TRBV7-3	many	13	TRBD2	CASSSGTSGQRYF	TGTGCCAGCAGCTCCGGGACTAGCGGCCAAAGGTACTTC
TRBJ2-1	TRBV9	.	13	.	CASSVREYNEQFF	TGTGCCAGCAGCGTTAGAGAATACAATGAGCAGTTCTTC
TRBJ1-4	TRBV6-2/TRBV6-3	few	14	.	CASSSLTVVEKLFF	TGTGCCAGCAGTTCCCTGACAGTCGTGGAAAAACTGTTTTTT
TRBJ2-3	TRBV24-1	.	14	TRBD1	CATSDTGGPDTQYF	TGTGCCACCAGTGACACAGGGGGCCCGGATACGCAGTATTTT
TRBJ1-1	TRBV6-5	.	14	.	CASSYSGQGTEAFF	TGTGCCAGCAGTTACTCGGGTCAGGGCACTGAAGCTTTCTTT
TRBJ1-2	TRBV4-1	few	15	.	CASSSRRGANYGYTF	TGCGCCAGCAGCTCCCGTCGCGGGGCAAACTATGGCTACACCTTC
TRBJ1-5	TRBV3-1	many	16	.	CASSQGRGPAQEPQHF	TGTGCCAGCAGCCAAGGGCGCGGCCCGGCGCAGGAGCCCCAGCATTTT
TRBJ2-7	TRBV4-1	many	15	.	CASSQDPGYIYEQYF	TGCGCCAGCAGCCAAGATCCGGGCTACATATACGAGCAGTACTTC
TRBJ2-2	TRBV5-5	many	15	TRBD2	CASSPGTSETGELFF	TGTGCCAGCAGCCCGGGGACTAGCGAGACCGGGGAGCTGTTTTTT
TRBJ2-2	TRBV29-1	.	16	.	CSVEDRGVMDTGELFF	TGCAGCGTTGAAGATCGGGGAGTTATGGACACCGGGGAGCTGTTTTTT
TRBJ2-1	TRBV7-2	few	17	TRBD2	CASSLVFSLAGSNEQFF	TGTGCCAGCAGCTTAGTCTTCTCGCTAGCGGGGAGCAATGAGCAGTTCTTC
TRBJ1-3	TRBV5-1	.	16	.	CASSLSVGGDGNTIYF	TGCGCCAGCAGCTTAAGCGTGGGGGGCGACGGAAACACCATATATTTT
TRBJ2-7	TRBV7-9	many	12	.	CASSLSRYEQYF	TGTGCCAGCAGCCTGTCAAGATACGAGCAGTACTTC
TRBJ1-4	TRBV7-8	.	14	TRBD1	CASSSTGALEKLFF	TGTGCCAGCAGCTCGACAGGGGCACTAGAAAAACTGTTTTTT
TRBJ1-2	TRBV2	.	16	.	CASSIERQASNYGYTF	TGTGCCAGCAGTATAGAGAGACAGGCTTCTAACTATGGCTACACCTTC
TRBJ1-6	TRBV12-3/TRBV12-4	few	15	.	CASSLRLGDYSPLHF	TGTGCCAGCAGTTTACGCCTTGGAGATTATTCACCCCTCCACTTT
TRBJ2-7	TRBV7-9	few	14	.	CASSLNGRYYEQYF	TGTGCCAGCAGCTTAAACGGACGATATTACGAGCAGTACTTC
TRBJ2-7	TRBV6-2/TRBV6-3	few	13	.	CASSYSLFYEQYF	TGTGCCAGCAGTTACTCCCTTTTCTACGAGCAGTACTTC
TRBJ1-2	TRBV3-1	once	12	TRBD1	CASSRTGDGYTF	TGTGCCAGCAGCCGCACAGGGGATGGCTACACCTTC
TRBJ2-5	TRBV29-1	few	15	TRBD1	CSVEVPGQGDETQYF	TGCAGCGTTGAAGTACCGGGACAGGGGGATGAGACCCAGTACTTC
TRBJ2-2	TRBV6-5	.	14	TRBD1	CASSYSRGLGELFF	TGTGCCAGCAGTTACTCGAGGGGGCTAGGGGAGCTGTTTTTT
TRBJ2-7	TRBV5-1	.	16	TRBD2	CASSPRAGGPTYEQYF	TGCGCCAGCAGCCCCCGTGCGGGGGGTCCTACCTACGAGCAGTACTTC
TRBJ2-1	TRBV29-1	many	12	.	CSGRYSYNEQFF	TGCAGCGGACGGTACTCCTACAATGAGCAGTTCTTC
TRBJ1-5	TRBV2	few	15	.	CASSEQGSGAQPQHF	TGTGCCAGCAGTGAACAGGGATCCGGCGCTCAGCCCCAGCATTTT
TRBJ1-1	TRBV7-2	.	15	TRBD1	CASSSRQGGNTEAFF	TGTGCCAGCAGCTCCCGACAGGGGGGGAACACTGAAGCTTTCTTT
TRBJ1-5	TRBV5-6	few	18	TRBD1	CASPERGQLVYSNQPQHF	TGTGCCAGCCCCGAAAGGGGACAGCTTGTATATAGCAATCAGCCCCAGCATTTT
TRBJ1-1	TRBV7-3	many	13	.	CASSLNGDTEAFF	TGTGCCAGCAGCTTAAACGGGGACACTGAAGCTTTCTTT
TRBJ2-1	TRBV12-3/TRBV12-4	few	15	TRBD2	CASRLGVAGRNEQFF	TGTGCCAGCAGGTTGGGGGTAGCGGGCCGCAATGAGCAGTTCTTC
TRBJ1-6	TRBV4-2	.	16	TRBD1	CASSQEWTGGSSPLHF	TGTGCCAGCAGCCAAGAATGGACAGGGGGAAGTTCACCCCTCCACTTT
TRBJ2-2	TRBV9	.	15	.	CASSALPRDTGELFF	TGTGCCAGCAGCGCTCTCCCCAGGGACACCGGGGAGCTGTTTTTT
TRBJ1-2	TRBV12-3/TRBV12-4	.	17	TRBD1	CASSPRRVDRVGHGYTF	TGTGCCAGCAGTCCCCGTCGGGTGGACAGGGTCGGTCATGGCTACACCTTC
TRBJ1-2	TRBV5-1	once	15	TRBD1	CASSKGDSPPRGYTF	TGCGCCAGCAGCAAGGGGGACAGCCCTCCTCGTGGCTACACCTTC
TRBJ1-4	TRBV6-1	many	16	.	CASSRETGGTNEKLFF	TGTGCCAGCAGTCGCGAGACAGGAGGAACTAATGAAAAACTGTTTTTT
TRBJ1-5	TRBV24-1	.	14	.	CATSDGNLNQPQHF	TGTGCCACCAGTGACGGAAATCTCAATCAGCCCCAGCATTTT
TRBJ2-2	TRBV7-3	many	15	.	CASSFSARATGELFF	TGTGCCAGCAGCTTCTCCGCCAGGGCCACCGGGGAGCTGTTTTTT
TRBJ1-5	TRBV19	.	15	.	CASSINPGLNQPQHF	TGTGCCAGTAGTATCAACCCAGGGCTGAATCAGCCCCAGCATTTT
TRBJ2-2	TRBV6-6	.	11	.	CASLRGGWLFF	TGTGCCAGCCTAAGGGGGGGGTGGCTGTTTTTT
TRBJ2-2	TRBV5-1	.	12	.	CASSRWSGELFF	TGCGCCAGCAGCCGATGGTCCGGGGAGCTGTTTTTT
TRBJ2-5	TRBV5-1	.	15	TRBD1	CASSFGLDRAETQYF	TGCGCCAGCAGCTTTGGATTAGACAGGGCCGAGACCCAGTACTTC
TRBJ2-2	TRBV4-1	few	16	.	CASSHGSGRPTGELFF	TGCGCCAGCAGTCATGGGAGCGGCAGGCCCACCGGGGAGCTGTTTTTT
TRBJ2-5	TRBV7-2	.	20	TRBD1	CASSFWGTGGSFPYQETQYF	TGTGCCAGCAGCTTCTGGGGGACAGGGGGCTCTTTCCCGTACCAAGAGACCCAGTACTTC
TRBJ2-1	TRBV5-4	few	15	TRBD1	CASSLTGTGYNEQFF	TGTGCCAGCAGCCTAACCGGGACAGGTTACAATGAGCAGTTCTTC
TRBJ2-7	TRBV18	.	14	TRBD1	CASSPTGGGYEQYF	TGTGCCAGCTCACCGACAGGGGGAGGTTACGAGCAGTACTTC
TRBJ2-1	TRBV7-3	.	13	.	CASSSTNYNEQFF	TGTGCCAGCAGCTCGACTAACTACAATGAGCAGTTCTTC
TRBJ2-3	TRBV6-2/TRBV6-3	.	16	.	CASTPGRGAWTDTQYF	TGTGCCAGCACCCCGGGTAGGGGCGCTTGGACAGATACGCAGTATTTT
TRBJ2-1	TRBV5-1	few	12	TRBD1	CASSQDRDEQFF	TGCGCCAGCAGCCAGGACAGGGATGAGCAGTTCTTC
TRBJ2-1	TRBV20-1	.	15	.	CSQRRYRVDHNEQFF	TGCAGCCAAAGGAGGTACAGGGTCGATCACAATGAGCAGTTCTTC
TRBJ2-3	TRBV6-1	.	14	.	CASRSLSVTDTQYF	TGTGCCAGCAGGTCGCTTTCCGTTACAGATACGCAGTATTTT
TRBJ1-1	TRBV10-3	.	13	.	CAIDSFMNTEAFF	TGTGCCATCGATTCATTCATGAACACTGAAGCTTTCTTT
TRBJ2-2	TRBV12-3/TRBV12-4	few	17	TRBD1	CASRPDGAQGYTGELFF	TGTGCCAGCAGACCCGACGGGGCACAGGGGTACACCGGGGAGCTGTTTTTT
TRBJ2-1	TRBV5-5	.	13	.	CASSLLVYNEQFF	TGTGCCAGCAGCTTATTGGTCTACAATGAGCAGTTCTTC
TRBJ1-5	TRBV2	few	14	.	CASTSSYSNQPQHF	TGTGCCAGCACTTCTTCTTATAGCAATCAGCCCCAGCATTTT
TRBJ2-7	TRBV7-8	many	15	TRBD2	CASSLSGGNHYEQYF	TGTGCCAGCAGCTTAAGCGGGGGGAATCACTACGAGCAGTACTTC
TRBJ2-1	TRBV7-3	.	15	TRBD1	CASSLTGTGFYEQFF	TGTGCCAGCAGCTTAACCGGGACAGGGTTTTATGAGCAGTTCTTC
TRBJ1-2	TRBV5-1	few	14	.	CASSFGHLNYGYTF	TGCGCCAGCAGCTTTGGACACCTTAACTATGGCTACACCTTC
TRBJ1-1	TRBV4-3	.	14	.	CASSQETTNTEAFF	TGCGCCAGCAGCCAAGAGACGACGAACACTGAAGCTTTCTTT
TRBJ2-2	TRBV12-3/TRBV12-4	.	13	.	CASSAGLTGELFF	TGTGCCAGCAGTGCCGGCCTTACCGGGGAGCTGTTTTTT